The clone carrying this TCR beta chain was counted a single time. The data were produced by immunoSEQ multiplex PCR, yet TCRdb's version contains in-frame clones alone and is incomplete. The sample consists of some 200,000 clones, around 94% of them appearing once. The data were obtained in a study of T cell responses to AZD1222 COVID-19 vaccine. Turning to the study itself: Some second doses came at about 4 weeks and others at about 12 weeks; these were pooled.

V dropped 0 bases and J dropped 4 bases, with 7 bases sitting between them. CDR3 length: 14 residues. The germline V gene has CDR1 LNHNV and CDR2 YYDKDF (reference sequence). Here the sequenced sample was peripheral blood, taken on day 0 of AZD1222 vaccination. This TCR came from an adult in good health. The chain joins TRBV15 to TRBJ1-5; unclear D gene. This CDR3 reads CATSRDSLNQPQHF. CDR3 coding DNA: TGTGCCACCAGCAGAGATTCCCTAAATCAGCCCCAGCATTTT.